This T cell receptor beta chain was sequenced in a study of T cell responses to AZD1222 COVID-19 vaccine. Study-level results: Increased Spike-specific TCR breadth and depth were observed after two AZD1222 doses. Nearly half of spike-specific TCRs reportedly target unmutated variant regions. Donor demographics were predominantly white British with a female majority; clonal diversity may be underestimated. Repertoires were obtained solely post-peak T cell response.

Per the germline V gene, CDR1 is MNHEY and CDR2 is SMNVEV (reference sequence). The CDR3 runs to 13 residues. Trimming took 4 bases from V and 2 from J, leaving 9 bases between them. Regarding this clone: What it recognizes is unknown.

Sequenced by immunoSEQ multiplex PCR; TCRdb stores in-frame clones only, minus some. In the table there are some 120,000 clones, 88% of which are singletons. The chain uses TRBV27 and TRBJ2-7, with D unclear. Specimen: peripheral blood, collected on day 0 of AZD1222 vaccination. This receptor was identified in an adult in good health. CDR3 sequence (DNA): TGTGCCAGCAGTTCCTACAGACCCTACGAGCAGTACTTC. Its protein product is CASSSYRPYEQYF.